These T cell receptor beta chains were read from a single sample in a study of a mutant IDH1 vaccine in newly diagnosed glioma. Clones were read by immunoSEQ multiplex PCR, and TCRdb kept only the in-frame ones, dropping some. Among fewer than 85,000 clones listed, about 81% were seen once. For these receptors, no antigen is known. The material sequenced was PBMCs, taken from a glioma patient whose treatment included an IDH1 peptide vaccine. Receptors originate from a middle-aged man with glioma. Each CDR3 is given with its conserved first and last residue. A D gene is named only where the DNA matches it firmly. The listing skips clone size in some rows; elsewhere it reads once, few, many or a size class.

CDR3nt: TGTGCCAGCAGCTTATCGGGGGGGACAGTGGTGAGTAATGAGCAGTTCTTC
CDR3aa: CASSLSGGTVVSNEQFF
len: 17
abundance: -
v_gene: TRBV7-9
d_gene: -
j_gene: TRBJ2-1

CDR3nt: TGCGCCAGCAGCCCGGGACTCGATTACACAGATACGCAGTATTTT
CDR3aa: CASSPGLDYTDTQYF
len: 15
abundance: -
v_gene: TRBV5-1
d_gene: -
j_gene: TRBJ2-3

CDR3nt: TGTGCCAGCAGTGATTCTCCGGGACAGACTAATGAAAAACTGTTTTTT
CDR3aa: CASSDSPGQTNEKLFF
len: 16
abundance: -
v_gene: TRBV25-1
d_gene: TRBD1
j_gene: TRBJ1-4

CDR3nt: TGCGCCAGCAGCCAAGCCCCCGCGACAGATACGCAGTATTTT
CDR3aa: CASSQAPATDTQYF
len: 14
abundance: -
v_gene: TRBV4-1
d_gene: -
j_gene: TRBJ2-3

CDR3nt: TGCAGCGTTTCTCCCGGGGGGCTAAGCACAGATACGCAGTATTTT
CDR3aa: CSVSPGGLSTDTQYF
len: 15
abundance: -
v_gene: TRBV29-1
d_gene: -
j_gene: TRBJ2-3

CDR3nt: TGTGCCAGCAGTGCCCAGGGCTACAATGAGCAGTTCTTC
CDR3aa: CASSAQGYNEQFF
len: 13
abundance: -
v_gene: TRBV7-2
d_gene: -
j_gene: TRBJ2-1

CDR3nt: TGTGCCAGCAGTGAGGACGCCCCTTCTTGGAATGGCTACACCTTC
CDR3aa: CASSEDAPSWNGYTF
len: 15
abundance: -
v_gene: TRBV6-4
d_gene: -
j_gene: TRBJ1-2

CDR3nt: TGTGCCAGCAGCTTAGGATACAGGGGTGGCCGAGAGACCCAGTACTTC
CDR3aa: CASSLGYRGGRETQYF
len: 16
abundance: -
v_gene: TRBV11-3
d_gene: TRBD1
j_gene: TRBJ2-5

CDR3nt: TGTGCCAGCAGCTTAGGGGTGGGGACCGGGGAGCTGTTTTTT
CDR3aa: CASSLGVGTGELFF
len: 14
abundance: -
v_gene: TRBV7-9
d_gene: -
j_gene: TRBJ2-2

CDR3nt: TGTGCCAGCGGTGAAACAGGGGTTGAAGCTTTCTTT
CDR3aa: CASGETGVEAFF
len: 12
abundance: -
v_gene: TRBV28
d_gene: TRBD1
j_gene: TRBJ1-1

CDR3nt: TGTGCCAGCAGCTCCGACTCAGGGTTGCTAGCCAAAAACATTCAGTACTTC
CDR3aa: CASSSDSGLLAKNIQYF
len: 17
abundance: -
v_gene: TRBV7-2
d_gene: -
j_gene: TRBJ2-4

CDR3nt: TGTGCCAGCATGGGGGCGGACACCGGGGAGCTGTTTTTT
CDR3aa: CASMGADTGELFF
len: 13
abundance: -
v_gene: TRBV6-5
d_gene: -
j_gene: TRBJ2-2

CDR3nt: TGCGCCAGCAGCTTTAACACAGAGCAGTACTTC
CDR3aa: CASSFNTEQYF
len: 11
abundance: once
v_gene: TRBV5-1
d_gene: -
j_gene: TRBJ2-7

CDR3nt: TGTGCCAGCAGCAAAAACCGGGACAGGGGGATAGGCAATCAGCCCCAGCATTTT
CDR3aa: CASSKNRDRGIGNQPQHF
len: 18
abundance: -
v_gene: TRBV14
d_gene: TRBD1
j_gene: TRBJ1-5

CDR3nt: TGTGCCACCAGCAGAGAACCAAGGGGTTACGAGCAGTACTTC
CDR3aa: CATSREPRGYEQYF
len: 14
abundance: -
v_gene: TRBV15
d_gene: -
j_gene: TRBJ2-7

CDR3nt: TGTGCCAGCAGCGTCTCCGGGACAGGGGGGACGGAGCAGTACTTC
CDR3aa: CASSVSGTGGTEQYF
len: 15
abundance: -
v_gene: TRBV9
d_gene: TRBD1
j_gene: TRBJ2-7

CDR3nt: TGTGCCAGCAGCTTAGCGGGGAACGAGCAGTACTTC
CDR3aa: CASSLAGNEQYF
len: 12
abundance: -
v_gene: TRBV11-2
d_gene: -
j_gene: TRBJ2-7

CDR3nt: TGCGCCAGCAGCCAAGGGGGTGATATGAACACTGAAGCTTTCTTT
CDR3aa: CASSQGGDMNTEAFF
len: 15
abundance: -
v_gene: TRBV4-3
d_gene: -
j_gene: TRBJ1-1

CDR3nt: TGTGCCAGTAGTATATACAGCGGGGGACACCAAGAGACCCAGTACTTC
CDR3aa: CASSIYSGGHQETQYF
len: 16
abundance: -
v_gene: TRBV19
d_gene: TRBD2
j_gene: TRBJ2-5

CDR3nt: TGTGCCAGCAGTCAAAGCCAGGGCGGGTCGACCGGGGAGCTGTTTTTT
CDR3aa: CASSQSQGGSTGELFF
len: 16
abundance: -
v_gene: TRBV2
d_gene: -
j_gene: TRBJ2-2

CDR3nt: TGTGCCAGTAGTAGTCTTTCACAGGGAGTGGGACAGCCCCAGCATTTT
CDR3aa: CASSSLSQGVGQPQHF
len: 16
abundance: -
v_gene: TRBV19
d_gene: -
j_gene: TRBJ1-5

CDR3nt: TGTGCCAGCAGCGAGCACCGGGACAGGGTTTCTTATGGCTACACCTTC
CDR3aa: CASSEHRDRVSYGYTF
len: 16
abundance: -
v_gene: TRBV2
d_gene: TRBD1
j_gene: TRBJ1-2

CDR3nt: TGTGCCAGCAGTGACTTTGGCGGGGGGCGGACAGATACGCAGTATTTT
CDR3aa: CASSDFGGGRTDTQYF
len: 16
abundance: -
v_gene: TRBV6-4
d_gene: TRBD2
j_gene: TRBJ2-3

CDR3nt: TGTGCCAGCACTAGGAAGGTAGCTAACTTAAAAGAGACCCAGTACTTC
CDR3aa: CASTRKVANLKETQYF
len: 16
abundance: -
v_gene: TRBV21-1
d_gene: -
j_gene: TRBJ2-5

CDR3nt: TGTGCCAGCAGTCGTTCTTGGAGCTCCTACAATGAGCAGTTCTTC
CDR3aa: CASSRSWSSYNEQFF
len: 15
abundance: once
v_gene: TRBV27
d_gene: -
j_gene: TRBJ2-1

CDR3nt: TGTGCCGGAGGAGATGAGCAGTTCTTC
CDR3aa: CAGGDEQFF
len: 9
abundance: -
v_gene: TRBV7-9
d_gene: -
j_gene: TRBJ2-1

CDR3nt: TGTGCCAGCAGCGGTTGGCAGGGCCACAATGAGCAGTTCTTC
CDR3aa: CASSGWQGHNEQFF
len: 14
abundance: once
v_gene: TRBV14
d_gene: -
j_gene: TRBJ2-1

CDR3nt: TGTGCCAGTAGAATAACCCCCTTGGGTAGCAATCAGCCCCAGCATTTT
CDR3aa: CASRITPLGSNQPQHF
len: 16
abundance: once
v_gene: TRBV19
d_gene: -
j_gene: TRBJ1-5

CDR3nt: TGCAGCGCCAGGGACACGCTGAACTCCTACGAGCAGTACTTC
CDR3aa: CSARDTLNSYEQYF
len: 14
abundance: -
v_gene: TRBV29-1
d_gene: -
j_gene: TRBJ2-7

CDR3nt: TGCGCCAGCAGCCAAGTGGAGAACACTGAAGCTTTCTTT
CDR3aa: CASSQVENTEAFF
len: 13
abundance: -
v_gene: TRBV4-3
d_gene: -
j_gene: TRBJ1-1

CDR3nt: TGTGCCAGCAGCTTGGCGACAGGGGGCAGGAATGAAAAACTGTTTTTT
CDR3aa: CASSLATGGRNEKLFF
len: 16
abundance: -
v_gene: TRBV5-4
d_gene: TRBD1
j_gene: TRBJ1-4

CDR3nt: TGTGCCAGCAGCTTAGGGACCTACGAGCAGTACTTC
CDR3aa: CASSLGTYEQYF
len: 12
abundance: -
v_gene: TRBV7-8
d_gene: -
j_gene: TRBJ2-7

CDR3nt: TGTGCCAGTAGGAGTGACAGAAGCTCCTACAATGAGCAGTTCTTC
CDR3aa: CASRSDRSSYNEQFF
len: 15
abundance: -
v_gene: TRBV19
d_gene: -
j_gene: TRBJ2-1

CDR3nt: TGTGCCAGCGTCGTCCCGGGTTCAGATACGCAGTATTTT
CDR3aa: CASVVPGSDTQYF
len: 13
abundance: -
v_gene: TRBV27
d_gene: -
j_gene: TRBJ2-3

CDR3nt: TGTGCCAGCAGAGTCGGGACACTCTATGGCTACACCTTC
CDR3aa: CASRVGTLYGYTF
len: 13
abundance: -
v_gene: TRBV7-2
d_gene: -
j_gene: TRBJ1-2

CDR3nt: TGTGCCGTGGGCAGAGAGGCAGATACGCAGTATTTT
CDR3aa: CAVGREADTQYF
len: 12
abundance: -
v_gene: TRBV28
d_gene: -
j_gene: TRBJ2-3

CDR3nt: TGTGCCTGGAGTGTTGGCCGTAACATTCAGTACTTC
CDR3aa: CAWSVGRNIQYF
len: 12
abundance: -
v_gene: TRBV30
d_gene: -
j_gene: TRBJ2-4

CDR3nt: TGCAGTGCAACCTACACTGAAGCTTTCTTT
CDR3aa: CSATYTEAFF
len: 10
abundance: -
v_gene: TRBV20-1
d_gene: -
j_gene: TRBJ1-1

CDR3nt: TGCAGCGCTGCTAGGGGACCCCAGAACACTGAAGCTTTCTTT
CDR3aa: CSAARGPQNTEAFF
len: 14
abundance: -
v_gene: TRBV29-1
d_gene: -
j_gene: TRBJ1-1

CDR3nt: TGTGCCAGCTCACCACCGGGACAGCTGAACACTGAAGCTTTCTTT
CDR3aa: CASSPPGQLNTEAFF
len: 15
abundance: -
v_gene: TRBV18
d_gene: TRBD1
j_gene: TRBJ1-1

CDR3nt: TGTGCCAGCAGCGTAGTGGGGGCAGATACGCAGTATTTT
CDR3aa: CASSVVGADTQYF
len: 13
abundance: -
v_gene: TRBV9
d_gene: -
j_gene: TRBJ2-3